These 28 T cell receptor beta chains were sequenced from one sample in a study of T cell changes during pregnancy in multiple sclerosis. Clones were read by immunoSEQ multiplex PCR, and TCRdb kept only the in-frame ones, dropping some. Of 95,000 to 100,000 clones listed, 90% to 95% are singletons. The source material was peripheral blood, sampled after pregnancy. The receptors stem from a female donor in good health, enrolled as a control in a pregnancy study.

The chain couples TRBV9 to TRBJ1-1, with a weak D call TRBD1 (5 bases). The CDR3 totals 13 residues. Trimming removed 3 bases from V and 4 bases from J, with 10 bases in between. Germline V gene data show CDR1 as SGDLS and CDR2 as YYNGEE. This CDR3 is CASSAWGGTEAFF. As DNA, the CDR3 is TGTGCCAGCAGCGCCTGGGGGGGCACTGAAGCTTTCTTT.

The V call is TRBV7-9, the J call TRBJ2-5; 15 nucleotides match TRBD2. J gave up 4 bases and V 5 bases, and 5 bases lay outside the gene matches. The CDR3 runs to 16 residues. Per germline, CDR1 SEHNR and CDR2 FQNEAQ (reference sequence). CDR3 region: CASSLGTSGRLETQYF. The CDR3 DNA is TGTGCCAGCAGCCTGGGGACTAGCGGGAGGTTAGAGACCCAGTACTTC.

The V call is TRBV5-1, the J call TRBJ2-7; 11 nucleotides align to TRBD1. The germline gives CDR1 SGHRS, CDR2 YFSETQ. V lost 6 bases, J lost 2 bases, and 10 bases stayed unmatched. The CDR3 extends over 16 amino acids. The CDR3 DNA follows: TGCGCCAGCATCTCTGAACCGGGACAGGGGGCCTACGAGCAGTACTTC. Translated, it gives CASISEPGQGAYEQYF.

The table lists this clone with a few counts. The chain joins TRBV5-6 to TRBJ2-7; D might be TRBD2 (6 bases). This CDR3 spans 16 amino acids. V shed 0 bases and J shed 7 bases, with 20 bases lying between them. Germline V gene sequence: CDR1 SGHDT, CDR2 YYEEEE. The CDR3 region has the DNA TGTGCCAGCAGCTTGGCCAGGAGGGGCGACTTTGGAGAGCAGTACTTC. Amino acids: CASSLARRGDFGEQYF.

The chain uses TRBV4-2 and TRBJ2-1; 9 nucleotides line up with TRBD2. Germline lookup yields CDR1 LGHNA and CDR2 YNFKEQ. Trimming removed 2 bases from V and 0 bases from J; junction bases left unmatched: 8. The CDR3 spans 18 residues. The CDR3 DNA reads TGTGCCAGCAGCCAAAGTACTAGCGGGCCTAGCTCCTACAATGAGCAGTTCTTC. This sequence encodes CASSQSTSGPSSYNEQFF.

This chain uses TRBV11-2 with TRBJ2-6; D remains ambiguous. Germline V gene sequence: CDR1 SGHAT, CDR2 FQNNGV. The V end was cut by 5 bases, the J end by 1 base, with 6 bases between. The CDR3 runs to 14 residues. The CDR3 DNA sequence: TGTGCCAGCAGCCCCCTATCTGGGGCCAACGTCCTGACTTTC. It is translated as CASSPLSGANVLTF.

V gene TRBV19 combines with J gene TRBJ2-1, with TRBD2 as a possible D gene (6 bases). Germline V lookup: CDR1 LNHDA, CDR2 SQIVND (reference sequence). The CDR3 has 15 residues. Trimming shortened V by 3 bases and J by 4 bases, and 13 bases separated the two germline ends. CDR3 in amino acids: CASSMGSGLYNEQFF. CDR3 DNA: TGTGCCAGTAGTATGGGTAGCGGACTATACAATGAGCAGTTCTTC.

The V and J genes are TRBV10-3 and TRBJ2-1; TRBD2 aligns across 7 bases. Germline V CDR1 and CDR2: ENHRY, SYGVKD. The CDR3 extends over 17 amino acids. Trimming at V came to 3 bases and at J to 9 bases, leaving 17 bases not matched to a gene. CDR3 in DNA: TGTGCCATCAGTGAAGGGAGGGTCTCTCAACATAAGGGTGAGCAGTTCTTC. It is translated as CAISEGRVSQHKGEQFF.

The chain recombines TRBV29-1 with TRBJ2-1; maybe TRBD1 (5 bases). Trimming took off 6 bases at V and 5 bases at J, with 11 bases between the two ends. This CDR3 region has 12 residues. Germline CDR1 and CDR2: SQVTM and ANQGSEA. As DNA, the CDR3 is TGCAGCGTAAGGACAAATGACAATGAGCAGTTCTTC. Translating gives CSVRTNDNEQFF.

This clone came up once. This sequence joins TRBV27 and TRBJ2-2, with 7 bases identical to TRBD1. The germline V gene encodes CDR1 MNHEY and CDR2 SMNVEV (reference sequence). V lost 4 bases and J lost 6; bases outside the gene matches: 5. The CDR3 has 14 amino acids. CDR3 in DNA: TGTGCCAGCAGTTCCACTCAGGGGGCCGGGGAGCTGTTTTTT. This sequence encodes CASSSTQGAGELFF.

Here the CDR3 reads CASSIIPSGGETQYF. For the CDR3, the DNA is TGTGCCAGCAGCATTATACCTAGCGGGGGAGAGACCCAGTACTTC. J is TRBJ2-5 and V is TRBV7-2; 10 bases fit TRBD2. V shed 5 bases and J 4 bases; nucleotides not matched to a gene: 7. The CDR3 length is 15 residues. Germline loops: CDR1 SGHTA, CDR2 FQGNSA. The full variable domain, rest sourced from reference TRBV7-2 and TRBJ2-5, is GAGVSQSPSNKVTEKGKDVELRCDPISGHTALYWYRQSLGQGLEFLIYFQGNSAPDKSGLPSDRFSAERTGGSVSTLTIQRTQQEDSAVYLCASSIIPSGGETQYFGPGTRLLVL.

V gene TRBV5-1 combines with J gene TRBJ1-1; D remains unclear. This CDR3 has 15 amino acids. Germline V gives CDR1 SGHRS, CDR2 YFSETQ. The V and J ends lost 2 bases and 1 base respectively, with 12 bases between them. CDR3 nucleotides: TGCGCCAGCAGCTTATTAAACAGACAGAACACTGAAGCTTTCTTT. Translation gives CASSLLNRQNTEAFF.

This rearrangement joins TRBV5-1 to TRBJ2-1; 9 bases match TRBD1. V lost 0 bases, J lost 8 bases, and 6 bases stayed unmatched. This CDR3 contains 15 residues. Germline V gene lookup returns CDR1 SGHRS and CDR2 YFSETQ. The DNA for the CDR3 is TGCGCCAGCAGCTTGGAGGGACAGGGTCTGGATGAGCAGTTCTTC. Translation: CASSLEGQGLDEQFF.

This sequence joins TRBV2 and TRBJ2-1; 8 nucleotides agree with TRBD1. The junction had 10 bases not matched to a gene; V was cut back by 3 bases and J by 0 bases. CDR1 SNHLY and CDR2 FYNNEI come from the germline V gene. The CDR3 totals 18 residues. Here the CDR3 DNA reads TGTGCCAGCAGTGACGGACAGGGCGTTGGAAGCTCCTACAATGAGCAGTTCTTC. This codes for CASSDGQGVGSSYNEQFF.

The rearrangement joins TRBV5-6 to TRBJ2-7; D uncertain. V was pared by 4 bases and J by 3 bases, with 17 bases between. The CDR3 consists of 15 residues. CDR1 SGHDT and CDR2 YYEEEE come from the germline V gene. The CDR3 DNA follows: TGTGCCAGCAGCCCACGATGGCGGCGAAACTACGAGCAGTACTTC. Translating it yields CASSPRWRRNYEQYF.

The gene calls are TRBV28 and TRBJ2-6; D gene unclear. Trimming removed 7 bases at V and 2 bases at J, with 6 bases between. The germline V gene encodes CDR1 MDHEN and CDR2 SYDVKM. The CDR3 covers 13 residues. CDR3 amino acids: CASTPAGANVLTF. In DNA, the CDR3 is TGTGCCAGCACCCCCGCTGGGGCCAACGTCCTGACTTTC.

This clone occurred once. This chain uses TRBV29-1 with TRBJ2-7; 11 nucleotides agree with TRBD2. V shed 4 bases, J shed 6 bases, and the junction held 5 bases outside the gene matches. Germline CDR1 SQVTM, CDR2 ANQGSEA. CDR3 length: 13 amino acids. CDR3 DNA sequence: TGCAGCGTTGTGCGGGGACTAGCGGCCGAGCAGTACTTC. Its translation is CSVVRGLAAEQYF.

The rearrangement links TRBV5-6 to TRBJ1-6, with TRBD1 matching 8 bases. CDR1 is SGHDT and CDR2 is YYEEEE in the germline V gene. The CDR3 spans 14 residues. Trimming removed 5 bases from V and 5 bases from J; junction bases left unmatched: 3. The CDR3 sequence is CASSPGQDNSPLHF. The DNA for the CDR3 is TGTGCCAGCAGTCCGGGACAGGATAATTCACCCCTCCACTTT.

The rearrangement uses TRBV5-1 and TRBJ2-3; 9 bases agree with TRBD1. The V and J ends lost 4 bases and 8 bases, in that order; junction bases with no gene match: 5. The germline gives CDR1 SGHRS, CDR2 YFSETQ. This CDR3 has 13 residues. In DNA form, the CDR3 reads TGCGCCAGCAGCCTGGGACAGGGCGGTACGCAGTATTTT. It specifies CASSLGQGGTQYF.

The gene calls are TRBV4-1 and TRBJ1-2; TRBD1 might be the D (6 bases). This CDR3 is 12 amino acids long. Between the trimmed V and J ends, which lost 6 bases and 4 bases, there was a span of 9 bases. The germline CDR1 and CDR2 sequences are MGHRA and YSYEKL. The CDR3 is CASRGGGYGYTF. CDR3 nucleotide sequence: TGCGCCAGCAGAGGGGGGGGCTATGGCTACACCTTC.

This clone is a singleton in its sample. This chain uses TRBV6-1 with TRBJ2-7; 7 nucleotides line up with TRBD1. J lost 0 bases, V lost 1 base, and 0 bases had no gene match. CDR1 MNHNS and CDR2 SASEGT come from the germline V gene. The length of the CDR3 is 14 residues. The CDR3 coding sequence is TGTGCCAGCAGTGAAGGGACAGGCTCCTACGAGCAGTACTTC. Its protein product is CASSEGTGSYEQYF.

This rearrangement joins TRBV27 to TRBJ1-5; D is undetermined. In germline, CDR1 is MNHEY, CDR2 SMNVEV (reference sequence). CDR3 length: 16 amino acids. Trimming removed 2 bases from V and 0 bases from J, with 11 bases in between. CDR3 sequence (DNA): TGTGCCAGCAGTTTAACGAGGATAGGTAGCAATCAGCCCCAGCATTTT. It specifies CASSLTRIGSNQPQHF.

This clone was detected only once. The chain combines TRBV6-6 with TRBJ1-2; D is perhaps TRBD1 (6 bases). From germline, CDR1 is MNHNY and CDR2 SVGAGI (reference sequence). CDR3 length equals 16 residues. Trimming left V 2 bases short and J 6 bases short, with 19 bases between. CDR3: CASSYDTYRDMHGYTF. DNA of the CDR3: TGTGCCAGCAGTTACGACACTTACCGGGACATGCATGGCTACACCTTC.

The chain couples TRBV6-1 to TRBJ2-3; TRBD1 aligns across 10 bases. Germline V gene sequence: CDR1 MNHNS, CDR2 SASEGT. V dropped 2 bases and J dropped 3; count of bases not matched to a gene: 2. This CDR3 is 15 amino acids long. In nucleotides, the CDR3 is TGTGCCAGCAGTGAAAGGGGACAGGGGACAGATACGCAGTATTTT. It translates to CASSERGQGTDTQYF.

V gene TRBV2 combines with J gene TRBJ1-5; no firm D call. CDR1 SNHLY and CDR2 FYNNEI come from the germline V gene. The CDR3 consists of 13 residues. V was shortened by 7 bases and J by 3 bases, with 10 bases between the two germline ends. In DNA form, the CDR3 reads TGTGCCAGCACCCGGGGTCTCAATCAGCCCCAGCATTTT. Protein sequence: CASTRGLNQPQHF. Drawing the rest from reference TRBV2 and TRBJ1-5, the complete variable domain is EPEVTQTPSHQVTQMGQEVILRCVPISNHLYFYWYRQILGQKVEFLVSFYNNEISEKSEIFDDQFSVERPDGSNFTLKIRSTKLEDSAMYFCASTRGLNQPQHFGDGTRLSIL.

The V and J genes are TRBV9 and TRBJ1-1; TRBD1 matches at 8 bases. CDR3 size: 13 residues. The germline V gene has CDR1 SGDLS and CDR2 YYNGEE. With V trimmed by 4 bases and J by 11 bases, 10 bases remained unmatched. The CDR3 DNA reads as TGTGCCAGCAGCCCACAGACAGGGGTCGTGGCTTTCTTT. Its translation is CASSPQTGVVAFF.

The J gene is TRBJ2-3, the V gene TRBV11-1; TRBD2 matches 12 bases. The trim removed 5 bases at V and 1 base at J, leaving 7 bases unmatched. Germline V gene sequence: CDR1 SGHAT, CDR2 FQDESV (reference sequence). CDR3 size: 17 residues. The CDR3 DNA is TGTGCCAGCAGCCCCCATGCTAGCGGGGGGGGCACAGATACGCAGTATTTT. It yields the protein CASSPHASGGGTDTQYF.

This clone showed up just once. The chain joins TRBV29-1 to TRBJ2-7, with TRBD2 as a possible D gene (5 bases). Per the germline V gene, CDR1 is SQVTM and CDR2 is ANQGSEA. The CDR3 spans 13 residues. With 3 bases removed from V and 2 bases from J, the gap between germline ends came to 11 bases. The CDR3 protein is CSVEEEGTYEQYF. CDR3 in DNA: TGCAGCGTTGAGGAGGAAGGGACCTACGAGCAGTACTTC.